The 20 T cell receptor beta chains listed next were all sequenced from one sample in a study of monozygotic twins with cystic fibrosis. Assay used: immunoSEQ multiplex PCR; TCRdb lists only in-frame clones, some missing. Seen here are tens of thousands of clones, 90% observed once, and the top ten hold around 0.56%. Sample: blood. The receptors originated from a girl aged 2 to 10 with cystic fibrosis.

This clone was picked up one time. CDR3 DNA sequence: TGTGCCAGCAGCTTAGCAGGCGGGTACGGAGAGACCCAGTACTTC. Translation gives CASSLAGGYGETQYF. The chain couples TRBV11-3 to TRBJ2-5, with D tentatively TRBD2 (5 bases). The germline gives CDR1 SGHNT, CDR2 YENEEA. Trimming left V 1 base short and J 4 bases short, with 13 bases between. CDR3 length: 15 residues.

This clone appeared a single time. This chain links TRBV6-6 with TRBJ2-4, with 11 bases that match TRBD1. The CDR3 runs 16 residues. In germline, CDR1 is MNHNY, CDR2 SVGAGI (reference sequence). With 6 bases clipped from V and 2 bases from J, the junction kept 6 bases outside the gene matches. The CDR3, as DNA: TGTGCCAGCAGACCGGGACAGGGGGGTTCCAAAAACATTCAGTACTTC. Its translation is CASRPGQGGSKNIQYF.

This CDR3 reads CAWSLGRSPAKNIQYF. The DNA of the CDR3 is TGTGCCTGGAGTTTAGGACGGAGCCCAGCCAAAAACATTCAGTACTTC. The chain joins TRBV30 to TRBJ2-4; D gene unclear. This CDR3 comprises 16 residues. Germline loops: CDR1 GTSNPN, CDR2 SVGIG (reference sequence). Trimming removed 2 bases at V and 0 bases at J, with 14 bases between.

The chain uses TRBV29-1 and TRBJ2-7; TRBD1 aligns across 7 bases. Trimming cost V 0 bases and J 12 bases; bases outside gene matches: 8. Germline CDR1 and CDR2: SQVTM and ANQGSEA. The CDR3 has 12 residues. In nucleotides, the CDR3 is TGCAGCGTTGAAGAGGGGACAGCGCGGCGGTACTTC. Amino acids: CSVEEGTARRYF.

The J gene is TRBJ2-7, the V gene TRBV6-5; TRBD1 might be the D (6 bases). This CDR3 comprises 14 residues. Germline V gives CDR1 MNHEY, CDR2 SVGAGI. With 6 bases removed from V and 5 bases from J, the gap between germline ends came to 17 bases. CDR3 loop: CASRSLTGSNEQYF. CDR3 bases: TGTGCCAGCAGATCCCTGACAGGTAGTAACGAGCAGTACTTC.

The chain uses TRBV6-5 and TRBJ1-1; 7 bases agree with TRBD1. The V gene's germline CDR1 is MNHEY and CDR2 SVGAGI. The CDR3 covers 16 residues. Trimming at V came to 4 bases and at J to 0 bases, leaving 8 bases not matched to a gene. The CDR3 is CASSLQGGSMNTEAFF. The CDR3 nucleotides read TGTGCCAGCAGTTTGCAGGGGGGCTCGATGAACACTGAAGCTTTCTTT.

CDR3 protein: CASSLGGPLDTQYF. CDR3 bases: TGTGCCAGCAGCTTGGGGGGCCCCTTGGATACGCAGTATTTT. The V and J genes are TRBV5-4 and TRBJ2-3; D is perhaps TRBD1 (5 bases). V lost 0 bases, J lost 6 bases, and 11 bases lay in between. The CDR3 is 14 amino acids. Per germline, CDR1 SGHNT and CDR2 YYREEE (reference sequence). Looking up the rest from reference TRBV5-4 and TRBJ2-3 gives the full variable domain: ETGVTQSPTHLIKTRGQQVTLRCSSQSGHNTVSWYQQALGQGPQFIFQYYREEENGRGNFPPRFSGLQFPNYSSELNVNALELDDSALYLCASSLGGPLDTQYFGPGTRLTVL.

The table lists this clone with a few counts. The CDR3 nucleotides are TGCGCCAGCAGCCAAGGGGACATGTCCTACGAGCAGTACTTC. This gives the protein CASSQGDMSYEQYF. This chain joins TRBV4-1 and TRBJ2-7; a weak D match, TRBD1 (6 bases). Germline values: CDR1 MGHRA, CDR2 YSYEKL. This CDR3 region has 14 residues. V lost 1 base to trimming and J lost 1 base, with 8 bases between them.

This chain links TRBV6-5 with TRBJ1-5; possibly TRBD1 for D (5 bases). CDR1 MNHEY and CDR2 SVGAGI come from the germline V gene. The CDR3 extends over 13 amino acids. V was shortened by 11 bases and J by 2 bases, with 13 bases between the two germline ends. In DNA form, the CDR3 reads TGTGCCGCCAGCAGAGGGGGCAATCAGCCCCAGCATTTT. This encodes CAASRGGNQPQHF.

The CDR3 DNA is TGTGCCATCAGTTCACACGGGGGACTGAACACTGAAGCTTTCTTT. Translated: CAISSHGGLNTEAFF. V and J are TRBV10-3 and TRBJ1-1; tentatively, D is TRBD1 (5 bases). The CDR3 totals 15 residues. The ends were cut back, 5 bases at V and 0 bases at J, with 13 bases in the middle. CDR1 and CDR2 from the germline V gene are ENHRY and SYGVKD.

The genes are TRBV7-2 and TRBJ1-5; unclear D gene. The CDR3 extends over 13 amino acids. V was cut by 5 bases and J by 4 bases, with 9 bases left in between. In germline, CDR1 is SGHTA, CDR2 FQGNSA. The CDR3 reads CASSLRGNQPQHF. CDR3 nucleotides: TGTGCCAGCAGCCTCAGAGGAAATCAGCCCCAGCATTTT.

The rearrangement uses TRBV7-2 and TRBJ2-7; no clear D. The germline V gene encodes CDR1 SGHTA and CDR2 FQGNSA. The CDR3 is 12 amino acids. V shed 1 base and J shed 4 bases, with 5 bases lying between them. The CDR3 is CASSLVSYEQYF. The CDR3 DNA follows: TGTGCCAGCAGCTTAGTTAGTTACGAGCAGTACTTC.

The V and J genes are TRBV14 and TRBJ1-2; D is unresolved. Trimming stripped 1 base from V and 5 bases from J, with 14 bases between. The germline gives CDR1 SGHDN, CDR2 FVKESK. The CDR3 covers 15 residues. As DNA, the CDR3 is TGTGCCAGCAGCCAAGGCAGAGTGGGCGGGTATGGCTACACCTTC. Translating gives CASSQGRVGGYGYTF.

The chain links TRBV15 to TRBJ1-2; 9 nucleotides agree with TRBD1. After removal of 1 base from V and 1 base from J, the junction contained 4 bases not matched to a gene. The length of the CDR3 is 16 residues. From germline, CDR1 is LNHNV and CDR2 YYDKDF (reference sequence). CDR3 sequence: CATSRVKDRGNYGYTF. The CDR3, as DNA: TGTGCCACCAGCAGAGTAAAGGACAGGGGTAACTATGGCTACACCTTC.

This chain links TRBV7-9 with TRBJ2-7, with 10 bases matching TRBD1. Unmatched junction bases numbered 10, after V lost 7 bases and J lost 4 bases. CDR3 length equals 15 residues. CDR1 SEHNR and CDR2 FQNEAQ come from the germline V gene (reference sequence). The CDR3: CASIPPLGQGYEQYF. The CDR3 DNA is TGTGCCAGCATTCCCCCCCTGGGACAGGGGTACGAGCAGTACTTC.

The rearrangement links TRBV7-9 to TRBJ2-3, with D uncertain. This CDR3 contains 14 residues. V was pared by 2 bases and J by 2 bases, with 8 bases between. Looked up from germline, CDR1 is SEHNR and CDR2 is FQNEAQ (reference sequence). The CDR3 here is CASSLSINTDTQYF. As DNA, the CDR3 is TGTGCCAGCAGCTTAAGTATCAACACAGATACGCAGTATTTT.

The gene calls are TRBV5-4 and TRBJ2-3, with D possibly being TRBD2 (6 bases). Germline CDR1 and CDR2: SGHNT and YYREEE (reference sequence). The V and J ends lost 4 bases and 0 bases respectively, with 12 bases between them. This CDR3 is built from 15 residues. CDR3 DNA: TGTGCCAGCAGCGTCCGGGACTCAAGCACAGATACGCAGTATTTT. Protein product: CASSVRDSSTDTQYF.

The rearrangement joins TRBV25-1 to TRBJ1-1; D not resolved. Germline CDR1 MGHDK, CDR2 SYGVNS. V shed 4 bases and J shed 3 bases, with 3 bases lying between them. This CDR3 has 11 amino acids. The DNA for the CDR3 is TGTGCCAGCAGTGTCTACACTGAAGCTTTCTTT. Encoded protein: CASSVYTEAFF.

This chain uses TRBV30 with TRBJ2-3, with D possibly TRBD1 on 5 matching bases. The CDR3 has 14 amino acids. The V gene's germline CDR1 is GTSNPN and CDR2 SVGIG (reference sequence). V was trimmed by 3 bases and J by 3 bases, leaving 13 bases between them. The CDR3 sequence is CAWSRVGVTDTQYF. For the CDR3, the DNA is TGTGCCTGGAGCAGGGTAGGGGTAACAGATACGCAGTATTTT.

This chain links TRBV9 with TRBJ2-3; TRBD2 matches at 11 bases. The junction had 5 bases not matched to a gene; V was cut back by 3 bases and J by 5 bases. The CDR3 is 15 amino acids. Germline CDR1 reads SGDLS; CDR2 reads YYNGEE. This CDR3 reads CASSAVAGGRDTQYF. For the CDR3, the DNA is TGTGCCAGCAGCGCGGTAGCGGGGGGGCGAGATACGCAGTATTTT.